Listed here are 11 T cell receptor beta chains from one sample, sequenced in a study of CD8 T cells in ankylosing spondylitis. TCRdb redid the calling of the 5' RACE reads with MiXCR, one entry per CDR3 protein. The sample holds 300,000 to 350,000 distinct CDR3 sequences; around 20% are singletons and the top ten take 3.5% to 4.5%. Sequencing used blood, either unsorted or a sorted T cell fraction (not recorded which). The receptors were sampled from a female donor with ankylosing spondylitis or in good health (not recorded which).

This chain links TRBV7-9 with TRBJ2-7; D is perhaps TRBD2 (5 bases). From germline, CDR1 is SEHNR and CDR2 FQNEAQ (reference sequence). The CDR3 runs to 13 residues. The ends were cut back, 2 bases at V and 6 bases at J, with 11 bases in the middle. CDR3 sequence: CASSLFGIGEQYF. CDR3 DNA sequence: TGTGCCAGCAGCTTATTCGGGATTGGCGAGCAGTACTTC.

The chain joins TRBV29-1 to TRBJ1-1; no clear D gene. V lost 4 bases to trimming and J lost 3 bases, with 15 bases between them. This CDR3 comprises 14 residues. The germline V gene encodes CDR1 SQVTM and CDR2 ANQGSEA. CDR3 nucleotide sequence: TGCAGCGTTGCTCTGGGGTCGCGGGACACTGAAGCTTTCTTT. Its translation is CSVALGSRDTEAFF.

This clonotype was observed at least ten times. The rearrangement joins TRBV12-3 or TRBV12-4 to TRBJ2-4, with D hard to call. Trimming removed 7 bases from V and 0 bases from J, with 10 bases in between. This CDR3 contains 14 residues. The CDR3 DNA sequence: TGTGCCAGCACCCTGGCAGTAGCCAAAAACATTCAGTACTTC. Amino acids: CASTLAVAKNIQYF.

On this clonotype itself: At one end the junction does not follow the germline gene, possibly because of a read error. This sequence joins TRBV5-1 and TRBJ1-1; a weak D match, TRBD1 (5 bases). This CDR3 spans 15 amino acids. Germline lookup yields CDR1 SGHRS and CDR2 YFSETQ. CDR3 DNA: TGCGCCAGCAGCCCTGGCAGGGTCGGCGGCCCTGAAGCTTACTTT. It yields the protein CASSPGRVGGPEAYF.

CDR3 in DNA: TGTGCCAGCAGCAACTACGCAGATACGCAGTATTTT. Amino acids: CASSNYADTQYF. V gene TRBV7-2 combines with J gene TRBJ2-3, with D uncertain. The CDR3 contains 12 residues. With 5 bases removed from V and 4 bases from J, the gap between germline ends came to 7 bases. From germline, CDR1 is SGHTA and CDR2 FQGNSA.

The V call is TRBV6-1, the J call TRBJ2-1, with D uncertain. CDR1 MNHNS and CDR2 SASEGT come from the germline V gene. The CDR3 is made up of 13 amino acids. Deletions cut 7 bases from V and 3 bases from J, with 10 bases between. CDR3: CASTTPDYNEQFF. In DNA, the CDR3 is TGTGCCAGCACTACCCCGGACTACAATGAGCAGTTCTTC.

This clonotype was picked up a small number of times. This rearrangement joins TRBV6-5 to TRBJ1-4; D remains unclear. V lost 2 bases to trimming and J lost 4 bases, with 8 bases between them. Germline V gives CDR1 MNHEY, CDR2 SVGAGI. This CDR3 is built from 14 residues. CDR3 nucleotide sequence: TGTGCCAGCAGTTACGGGAGACTTAATGAAAAACTGTTTTTT. Translated, it gives CASSYGRLNEKLFF.

The table lists this clonotype with many counts. The chain combines TRBV29-1 with TRBJ2-7; 9 bases line up with TRBD1. This CDR3 has 12 amino acids. V lost 7 bases to trimming and J lost 5 bases; unmatched junction nucleotides: 6. Germline V gene lookup returns CDR1 SQVTM and CDR2 ANQGSEA. For the CDR3, the DNA is TGCAGCGGGGGACAGGGAGGTCACGAGCAGTACTTC. Amino acid sequence: CSGGQGGHEQYF.

The chain combines TRBV7-9 with TRBJ1-1; 8 positions match TRBD1. The CDR3 is 14 residues long. Germline CDR1 SEHNR, CDR2 FQNEAQ (reference sequence). The junction had 5 bases not matched to a gene; V was cut back by 4 bases and J by 4 bases. CDR3 sequence: CASSSRDRPTEAFF. The CDR3, as DNA: TGTGCCAGCAGCTCCCGGGACAGGCCCACTGAAGCTTTCTTT.

The chain employs TRBV7-6 and TRBJ2-1; possible D gene TRBD1, 5 bases. The CDR3 is 16 amino acids. Trimming shortened V by 4 bases and J by 5 bases, and 18 bases separated the two germline ends. Germline V gene data show CDR1 as SGHVS and CDR2 as FNYEAQ. DNA of the CDR3: TGTGCCAGCAGCTCCCGTTTTAGGGGTCGGAACAATGAGCAGTTCTTC. This codes for CASSSRFRGRNNEQFF.

This chain connects TRBV9 to TRBJ2-3; D may be TRBD1 or TRBD2 (5 bases each). Trimming removed 0 bases at V and 6 bases at J, with 14 bases between. The CDR3 sequence is 15 residues long. The germline CDR1 and CDR2 sequences are SGDLS and YYNGEE. The CDR3 loop reads CASSVEGTRGDTQYF. CDR3 sequence (DNA): TGTGCCAGCAGCGTAGAAGGGACCCGCGGGGATACGCAGTATTTT. The variable domain in full, with the rest retrieved from reference TRBV9 and TRBJ2-3, is DSGVTQTPKHLITATGQRVTLRCSPRSGDLSVYWYQQSLDQGLQFLIQYYNGEERAKGNILERFSAQQFPDLHSELNLSSLELGDSALYFCASSVEGTRGDTQYFGPGTRLTVL.